This TCR beta chain is from a study of cytomegalovirus exposure and HLA in healthy donors. Overall study context: A subsequent analysis reported that the 100 to 150 validation repertoires were produced on the same platform that had also been used for the 600 to 800 first-cohort repertoires.

As concerns this clone: Its antigen remains unknown.

Between the trimmed V and J ends, which lost 4 bases and 5 bases, there was a span of 24 bases. The CDR3 spans 17 residues. Germline V gene sequence: CDR1 LGHNA, CDR2 YSLEER. Assay: immunoSEQ multiplex PCR; the TCRdb copy retains only in-frame clones and omits some. The sample consists of 90,000 to 150,000 clones, about 88% of them appearing once. Study-level findings and limits: Among the CMV-associated chains, a few were confirmed in vitro as specific for CMV antigens. Accounts indicate the classifier identified cytomegalovirus status with strong specificity and sensitivity. The study designated 150 or so TCR beta chains cytomegalovirus-associated.

The TCR sequence derives from a man aged 18 to 35 in good health and CMV-seropositive. The sequencing input was PBMCs. V gene TRBV4-3 combines with J gene TRBJ2-7, with D possibly TRBD2 on 6 matching bases. The CDR3 bases are TGCGCCAGCAGCCTTGAAACTCCTGCCGCGGGGAACAACGAGCAGTACTTC. Protein product: CASSLETPAAGNNEQYF.